Included here is one T cell receptor beta chain sequence, with context. The data were taken from a study of blood T cell repertoires in COVID-19. V lost 3 bases to trimming and J lost 2 bases, with 2 bases between them. Germline V lookup: CDR1 MNHEY, CDR2 SMNVEV (reference sequence). The length of the CDR3 is 11 residues. Produced via immunoSEQ multiplex PCR; TCRdb's table is partial and in-frame only. Of some 210,000 clones listed, about 91% are singletons. This chain links TRBV27 with TRBJ2-7; D gene ambiguous. The TCR comes from a young man with acute or convalescent COVID-19. Sequenced material: peripheral blood. The chain's CDR3 is CASSFTYEQYF. CDR3 bases: TGTGCCAGCAGTTTTACCTACGAGCAGTACTTC.